The 17 T cell receptor beta chains presented below share a single source sample, sequenced in a study of blood T cells in healthy people across ages. Through a sample-barcoded 5' primer and a J-beta primer mix, a second PCR was run for roughly 6 to 11 cycles. TCRdb analysed the 5' RACE reads with MiXCR anew, one entry per CDR3 protein. The sample yields more than 650,000 distinct CDR3 sequences, approximately 24% seen once. The data also belong to a second study, concerning T cells of mothers and their children.

What was sequenced was blood. The receptors originated from a boy aged 10-17 years in good health.

This clonotype was seen only a few times. The chain has TRBV24-1 and TRBJ2-5; D is ambiguous. Germline CDR1 reads KGHDR; CDR2 reads SFDVKD. This CDR3 is 14 amino acids long. The ends were cut back, 2 bases at V and 3 bases at J, with 9 bases in the middle. This CDR3 is CATSDSGDKETQYF. Here the CDR3 DNA reads TGTGCCACCAGTGATTCTGGGGATAAAGAGACCCAGTACTTC.

The J gene is TRBJ1-1, the V gene TRBV7-3; perhaps TRBD1 as D (5 bases). The V end was cut by 3 bases, the J end by 5 bases, with 10 bases between. The CDR3 covers 13 residues. CDR1 and CDR2 from the germline V gene are SGHTA and FQGTGA. The CDR3 sequence: CASSFSRGTEAFF. CDR3 DNA: TGTGCCAGCAGCTTTTCACGGGGGACTGAAGCTTTCTTT.

This clonotype was picked up a small number of times. The chain uses TRBV10-1 and TRBJ1-2; tentative D call: TRBD1 (6 bases). V lost 3 bases and J lost 3, with 8 bases in between. CDR1 and CDR2 from the germline V gene are WNHNN and SYGVQD (reference sequence). This CDR3 has 13 amino acids. CDR3 residues: CASSDRGDYGYTF. CDR3 in DNA: TGCGCCAGCAGTGACAGGGGTGACTATGGCTACACCTTC.

Only a few counts were recorded for this clonotype. The chain uses TRBV3-1 and TRBJ2-1; 10 bases agree with TRBD2. Losses at the gene ends were 0 bases for V and 12 bases for J; bases not matched to a gene: 8. Per the germline V gene, CDR1 is LGHDT and CDR2 is YNNKEL (reference sequence). The CDR3 covers 15 residues. DNA of the CDR3: TGTGCCAGCAGCCAAGATTTAAAAGCGGGAGGGCCGCAGTTCTTC. Translating it yields CASSQDLKAGGPQFF.

This clonotype was picked up a small number of times. The chain carries TRBV12-3 or TRBV12-4 and TRBJ2-5, with TRBD1 identical over 7 bases. The end of the DNA fits TRBJ2-1 better, so the J call may be wrong. This CDR3 is 16 amino acids long. CDR3 sequence (DNA): TGTGCCAGCAGGAACGACAGGGAGAGGGCCCGGGATGAGCAGTTCTTC. Translating gives CASRNDRERARDEQFF.

The genes are TRBV27 and TRBJ2-5; 11 bases line up with TRBD2. Germline trimming cut 3 bases from V and 4 bases from J; bases unmatched to any gene: 10. CDR1 is MNHEY and CDR2 is SMNVEV in the germline V gene (reference sequence). This CDR3 spans 17 amino acids. The CDR3 sequence: CASSLSFSGGARETQYF. CDR3 DNA sequence: TGTGCCAGCAGTTTGTCGTTTAGCGGGGGGGCCAGAGAGACCCAGTACTTC.

This clonotype was recorded only once. V usage is TRBV7-2 and J usage is TRBJ1-3; no clear D gene. V dropped 2 bases and J dropped 0 bases, with 14 bases sitting between them. The CDR3 sequence is 17 residues long. Germline CDR1 reads SGHTA; CDR2 reads FQGNSA. The CDR3 bases are TGTGCCAGCAGCTTAACGGGAGGCCCCAACTCTGGAAACACCATATATTTT. It is translated as CASSLTGGPNSGNTIYF.

Only a few counts were recorded for this clonotype. The CDR3 coding sequence is TGCAGTGCAAGCCCTCGGATCATGGGGAATGAGCAGTTCTTC. Translated, it gives CSASPRIMGNEQFF. This sequence joins TRBV20-1 and TRBJ2-1; D is ambiguous. This CDR3 has 14 residues. V shed 6 bases and J shed 7 bases, with 19 bases lying between them. Germline CDR1 reads DFQATT; CDR2 reads SNEGSKA (reference sequence).

J is TRBJ2-7 and V is TRBV4-1; D possibly corresponds to TRBD2 (6 bases). This CDR3 region has 15 residues. V was cut by 1 base and J by 6 bases, with 16 bases left in between. Germline CDR1 MGHRA, CDR2 YSYEKL. CDR3 DNA: TGCGCCAGCAGCCAAGGAAGAGGGACTCCAGCCGAGCAGTACTTC. This codes for CASSQGRGTPAEQYF.

The count of this clonotype is one. The V gene is TRBV29-1, the J gene TRBJ2-7; TRBD1 matches 9 bases. The germline CDR1 and CDR2 sequences are SQVTM and ANQGSEA. J gave up 3 bases and V 3 bases, and 3 bases lay outside the gene matches. The CDR3 runs 13 residues. The CDR3 sequence is CSVEGQGVYEQYF. The CDR3 DNA follows: TGCAGCGTTGAGGGACAGGGTGTCTACGAGCAGTACTTC.

The chain recombines TRBV9 with TRBJ2-2, with 7 bases matching TRBD1. The CDR3 spans 15 residues. The V gene's germline CDR1 is SGDLS and CDR2 YYNGEE. V shed 4 bases and J 0 bases; nucleotides not matched to a gene: 3. The CDR3 nucleotides read TGTGCCAGCAGCCAGGGACAGACGAACACCGGGGAGCTGTTTTTT. Its translation: CASSQGQTNTGELFF.

This clonotype was counted a few times. The chain combines TRBV2 with TRBJ2-2; the D gene is possibly TRBD2 (5 bases). Per germline, CDR1 SNHLY and CDR2 FYNNEI. This CDR3 is built from 14 residues. The V gene lost 7 bases and the J gene lost 6 bases, with 15 bases spanning the gap. CDR3 sequence reads: CASTGALASGELFF. CDR3 bases: TGTGCCAGCACCGGAGCTCTAGCATCCGGGGAGCTGTTTTTT.

This clonotype was seen more than once but under ten times. The chain links TRBV9 to TRBJ2-3; D might be TRBD2 (5 bases). V was pared by 4 bases and J by 1 base, with 16 bases between. Germline assignment: CDR1 SGDLS and CDR2 YYNGEE. The CDR3 loop spans 16 amino acids. The DNA for the CDR3 is TGTGCCAGCAGCCCCACCGGCGCGGGCGGCACAGATACGCAGTATTTT. Translated, it gives CASSPTGAGGTDTQYF.

V is TRBV3-1 and J is TRBJ2-7; D is unresolved. The germline V gene encodes CDR1 LGHDT and CDR2 YNNKEL (reference sequence). The CDR3 totals 15 residues. Trimming stripped 0 bases from V and 7 bases from J, with 16 bases between. CDR3 loop: CASSQDPYDGAEQYF. The CDR3 DNA reads TGTGCCAGCAGCCAAGATCCCTACGATGGCGCGGAGCAGTACTTC.

This chain links TRBV7-2 with TRBJ1-4; possible D gene TRBD1, 6 bases. The CDR3 has 16 amino acids. Germline V gene lookup returns CDR1 SGHTA and CDR2 FQGNSA. Trimming took off 2 bases at V and 3 bases at J, with 13 bases between the two ends. The CDR3 here is CASSLRRGEANEKLFF. The DNA for the CDR3 is TGTGCCAGCAGCTTAAGGAGGGGGGAAGCTAATGAAAAACTGTTTTTT. The full variable domain, completed using reference TRBV7-2 and TRBJ1-4, is GAGVSQSPSNKVTEKGKDVELRCDPISGHTALYWYRQSLGQGLEFLIYFQGNSAPDKSGLPSDRFSAERTGGSVSTLTIQRTQQEDSAVYLCASSLRRGEANEKLFFGSGTQLSVL.

A few counts support this clonotype. The rearrangement uses TRBV29-1 and TRBJ2-5; D unclear. V lost 7 bases and J 4 bases, leaving 16 bases between the germline ends. The germline gives CDR1 SQVTM, CDR2 ANQGSEA. The CDR3 runs to 13 residues. CDR3 amino acids: CSAVSLTGETQYF. DNA of the CDR3: TGCAGCGCCGTGAGCCTGACGGGAGAGACCCAGTACTTC.

This clonotype has more than one count but fewer than ten. The gene calls are TRBV10-3 and TRBJ1-2; the D gene is possibly TRBD1 (6 bases). Trimming cost V 4 bases and J 3 bases, with 6 bases left between them. The CDR3 sequence is 12 residues long. Germline loops: CDR1 ENHRY, CDR2 SYGVKD. The CDR3 DNA follows: TGTGCCATCAGTGGACAGGACTATGGCTACACCTTC. Its translation is CAISGQDYGYTF.